A selection of T cell receptor beta chains follows, all from one sample in a study of breast tumors, draining lymph nodes, adjacent tissues. TCRdb analysed the multiplex PCR reads with MiXCR anew, one entry per CDR3 protein. The data show under 350,000 distinct CDR3 sequences, over 25% seen once. Sequencing used axillary lymph node tissue. The receptors were sampled from a female donor with breast cancer. Some clones in this sample may be carry-over from other donors' samples. CDR3s include the opening cysteine and the closing phenylalanine or tryptophan. The D gene is left open where the match is weak. Clone size is stated in some rows and not others, as once, few, many or a class when expanded.

TGTGCCAGCATAGCCCCTTGGAACACTGAAGCTTTCTTT,CASIAPWNTEAFF,TRBJ1-1,TRBV27,NA,NA
TGCGCCAGCAGCTTCATGCCTAATCAGCCCCAGCATTTT,CASSFMPNQPQHF,TRBJ1-5,TRBV5-1,many,NA
TGTGCCAGCAGTCTCCCGGGAGCCACTCCAACTAATGAAAAACTGTTTTTT,CASSLPGATPTNEKLFF,TRBJ1-4,TRBV6-5,few,NA
TGTGCCATCAACTCGGGACAGGGACTAAATTCACCCCTCCACTTT,CAINSGQGLNSPLHF,TRBJ1-6,TRBV10-3,NA,TRBD1
TGTGCCAGCAGTGAATTGGGACTAGGTCTCTACGAGCAGTACTTC,CASSELGLGLYEQYF,TRBJ2-7,TRBV6-1,NA,TRBD2
TGTGCCAGCAGCGACCCGGCGGGGTACACTGAAGCTTTCTTT,CASSDPAGYTEAFF,TRBJ1-1,TRBV25-1,few,NA
TGTGCCGGCAGCTTAGCTTCGGCGGGGGGGAGCACAGATACGCAGTATTTT,CAGSLASAGGSTDTQYF,TRBJ2-3,TRBV7-2,NA,TRBD2
TGTGCCAGCTCACCACTAGGGACGAACACCGGGGAGCTGTTTTTT,CASSPLGTNTGELFF,TRBJ2-2,TRBV18,NA,NA
TGCAGCGTTGGGATGGGGGGAGTCTGCTTCTTT,CSVGMGGVCFF,TRBJ1-1,TRBV29-1,NA,NA
TGCAGTGCTAGCTTGGGACTAGCGGGTACCACAGTTACGCAGTATTTT,CSASLGLAGTTVTQYF,TRBJ2-3,TRBV20-1,many,TRBD2
TGCGCCAGCAGCTTGGAGGCTAGCGGGAGGGTTGGGGCCAACGTCCTGACTTTC,CASSLEASGRVGANVLTF,TRBJ2-6,TRBV5-1,many,TRBD2
TGTGCCAGCAGCTTAGCGGGAGCCACAGATACGCAGTATTTT,CASSLAGATDTQYF,TRBJ2-3,TRBV7-2,many,NA
TGTGCCAGCAGTTATGGGGCAGGTTATGGATTCTTC,CASSYGAGYGFF,TRBJ2-1,TRBV6-2/TRBV6-3,NA,NA
TGTGCCAGCAGCTTCCATGGGGCGGGAAATGAGCAGTCCTTC,CASSFHGAGNEQSF,TRBJ2-1,TRBV14,NA,NA
TGTGCCAGCAGCGTAGGCGTAGCGTCTGAAGAGACCCAGTACTTC,CASSVGVASEETQYF,TRBJ2-5,TRBV9,many,NA
TGTGCCAGCAGTTTACTAGCGGGAGGGGGGAATGAGCAGTTCTTC,CASSLLAGGGNEQFF,TRBJ2-1,TRBV12-3/TRBV12-4,many,TRBD2
TGTGCCAGCAGTGAAGCTACGGGGAGGGGGGAAAAACTGTTTTTT,CASSEATGRGEKLFF,TRBJ1-4,TRBV2,many,NA
TGTGCCAGCAGTCCGGGGGAGCCAAATACGCAGTATTTT,CASSPGEPNTQYF,TRBJ2-3,TRBV2,once,NA
TGTGCCAGCAGCCCCTCCCCGGGGCTCAACTATGGCTACACCTTC,CASSPSPGLNYGYTF,TRBJ1-2,TRBV11-3,many,NA
TGTGCCTGGAGGCCCAGGGTACGAGACGAGCAGTACTTC,CAWRPRVRDEQYF,TRBJ2-7,TRBV30,many,NA
TGCGCCAGCAGCTTCAGAGGGACCAACTATGGCTACACCTTC,CASSFRGTNYGYTF,TRBJ1-2,TRBV5-1,many,NA
TGTGCCAGCAGTGTAGATCGAAATGAAAATCAGCCCCAGCATTTT,CASSVDRNENQPQHF,TRBJ1-5,TRBV2,many,NA
TGTGCCAGCAGTGTTAGGGGACCCACTGAAGCTTTCTTT,CASSVRGPTEAFF,TRBJ1-1,TRBV2,few,NA
TGTGCCAGCAGCTTAACAGGGCGGGATCGGTTTACCTTC,CASSLTGRDRFTF,TRBJ1-2,TRBV5-6,NA,NA
TGCGCCAGCAGTGAAGGGGCCTCTAATGAGCAGTTCTTC,CASSEGASNEQFF,TRBJ2-1,TRBV10-1,many,NA